Given below is one T cell receptor beta chain in context. What it binds is not known. The source of the sample is a study of cytomegalovirus exposure and HLA in healthy donors. Findings and limits, study-wide: A later analysis appeared to link common viral pathogens to several of the most significant clusters.

PCR used 60 Vbeta primers and 13 Jbeta primers. Clones were sequenced by immunoSEQ multiplex PCR, and TCRdb holds only the in-frame ones, with some missing. Counted here are 160,000 or so clones, roughly 75% occurring once; the ten biggest clones make up 5.7%. The specimen was PBMCs. This receptor was identified in a man in his forties in good health and CMV-seronegative.

The CDR3 sequence: CASSSTGNQPQHF. Written as DNA, the CDR3 is TGTGCCAGCAGCTCGACAGGGAATCAGCCCCAGCATTTT. The V and J genes are TRBV7-9 and TRBJ1-5; 7 bases agree with TRBD1. The CDR3 is made up of 13 amino acids. Germline loops: CDR1 SEHNR, CDR2 FQNEAQ (reference sequence). The V segment lost 4 bases and the J segment 4 bases; nucleotides outside the gene matches: 1.